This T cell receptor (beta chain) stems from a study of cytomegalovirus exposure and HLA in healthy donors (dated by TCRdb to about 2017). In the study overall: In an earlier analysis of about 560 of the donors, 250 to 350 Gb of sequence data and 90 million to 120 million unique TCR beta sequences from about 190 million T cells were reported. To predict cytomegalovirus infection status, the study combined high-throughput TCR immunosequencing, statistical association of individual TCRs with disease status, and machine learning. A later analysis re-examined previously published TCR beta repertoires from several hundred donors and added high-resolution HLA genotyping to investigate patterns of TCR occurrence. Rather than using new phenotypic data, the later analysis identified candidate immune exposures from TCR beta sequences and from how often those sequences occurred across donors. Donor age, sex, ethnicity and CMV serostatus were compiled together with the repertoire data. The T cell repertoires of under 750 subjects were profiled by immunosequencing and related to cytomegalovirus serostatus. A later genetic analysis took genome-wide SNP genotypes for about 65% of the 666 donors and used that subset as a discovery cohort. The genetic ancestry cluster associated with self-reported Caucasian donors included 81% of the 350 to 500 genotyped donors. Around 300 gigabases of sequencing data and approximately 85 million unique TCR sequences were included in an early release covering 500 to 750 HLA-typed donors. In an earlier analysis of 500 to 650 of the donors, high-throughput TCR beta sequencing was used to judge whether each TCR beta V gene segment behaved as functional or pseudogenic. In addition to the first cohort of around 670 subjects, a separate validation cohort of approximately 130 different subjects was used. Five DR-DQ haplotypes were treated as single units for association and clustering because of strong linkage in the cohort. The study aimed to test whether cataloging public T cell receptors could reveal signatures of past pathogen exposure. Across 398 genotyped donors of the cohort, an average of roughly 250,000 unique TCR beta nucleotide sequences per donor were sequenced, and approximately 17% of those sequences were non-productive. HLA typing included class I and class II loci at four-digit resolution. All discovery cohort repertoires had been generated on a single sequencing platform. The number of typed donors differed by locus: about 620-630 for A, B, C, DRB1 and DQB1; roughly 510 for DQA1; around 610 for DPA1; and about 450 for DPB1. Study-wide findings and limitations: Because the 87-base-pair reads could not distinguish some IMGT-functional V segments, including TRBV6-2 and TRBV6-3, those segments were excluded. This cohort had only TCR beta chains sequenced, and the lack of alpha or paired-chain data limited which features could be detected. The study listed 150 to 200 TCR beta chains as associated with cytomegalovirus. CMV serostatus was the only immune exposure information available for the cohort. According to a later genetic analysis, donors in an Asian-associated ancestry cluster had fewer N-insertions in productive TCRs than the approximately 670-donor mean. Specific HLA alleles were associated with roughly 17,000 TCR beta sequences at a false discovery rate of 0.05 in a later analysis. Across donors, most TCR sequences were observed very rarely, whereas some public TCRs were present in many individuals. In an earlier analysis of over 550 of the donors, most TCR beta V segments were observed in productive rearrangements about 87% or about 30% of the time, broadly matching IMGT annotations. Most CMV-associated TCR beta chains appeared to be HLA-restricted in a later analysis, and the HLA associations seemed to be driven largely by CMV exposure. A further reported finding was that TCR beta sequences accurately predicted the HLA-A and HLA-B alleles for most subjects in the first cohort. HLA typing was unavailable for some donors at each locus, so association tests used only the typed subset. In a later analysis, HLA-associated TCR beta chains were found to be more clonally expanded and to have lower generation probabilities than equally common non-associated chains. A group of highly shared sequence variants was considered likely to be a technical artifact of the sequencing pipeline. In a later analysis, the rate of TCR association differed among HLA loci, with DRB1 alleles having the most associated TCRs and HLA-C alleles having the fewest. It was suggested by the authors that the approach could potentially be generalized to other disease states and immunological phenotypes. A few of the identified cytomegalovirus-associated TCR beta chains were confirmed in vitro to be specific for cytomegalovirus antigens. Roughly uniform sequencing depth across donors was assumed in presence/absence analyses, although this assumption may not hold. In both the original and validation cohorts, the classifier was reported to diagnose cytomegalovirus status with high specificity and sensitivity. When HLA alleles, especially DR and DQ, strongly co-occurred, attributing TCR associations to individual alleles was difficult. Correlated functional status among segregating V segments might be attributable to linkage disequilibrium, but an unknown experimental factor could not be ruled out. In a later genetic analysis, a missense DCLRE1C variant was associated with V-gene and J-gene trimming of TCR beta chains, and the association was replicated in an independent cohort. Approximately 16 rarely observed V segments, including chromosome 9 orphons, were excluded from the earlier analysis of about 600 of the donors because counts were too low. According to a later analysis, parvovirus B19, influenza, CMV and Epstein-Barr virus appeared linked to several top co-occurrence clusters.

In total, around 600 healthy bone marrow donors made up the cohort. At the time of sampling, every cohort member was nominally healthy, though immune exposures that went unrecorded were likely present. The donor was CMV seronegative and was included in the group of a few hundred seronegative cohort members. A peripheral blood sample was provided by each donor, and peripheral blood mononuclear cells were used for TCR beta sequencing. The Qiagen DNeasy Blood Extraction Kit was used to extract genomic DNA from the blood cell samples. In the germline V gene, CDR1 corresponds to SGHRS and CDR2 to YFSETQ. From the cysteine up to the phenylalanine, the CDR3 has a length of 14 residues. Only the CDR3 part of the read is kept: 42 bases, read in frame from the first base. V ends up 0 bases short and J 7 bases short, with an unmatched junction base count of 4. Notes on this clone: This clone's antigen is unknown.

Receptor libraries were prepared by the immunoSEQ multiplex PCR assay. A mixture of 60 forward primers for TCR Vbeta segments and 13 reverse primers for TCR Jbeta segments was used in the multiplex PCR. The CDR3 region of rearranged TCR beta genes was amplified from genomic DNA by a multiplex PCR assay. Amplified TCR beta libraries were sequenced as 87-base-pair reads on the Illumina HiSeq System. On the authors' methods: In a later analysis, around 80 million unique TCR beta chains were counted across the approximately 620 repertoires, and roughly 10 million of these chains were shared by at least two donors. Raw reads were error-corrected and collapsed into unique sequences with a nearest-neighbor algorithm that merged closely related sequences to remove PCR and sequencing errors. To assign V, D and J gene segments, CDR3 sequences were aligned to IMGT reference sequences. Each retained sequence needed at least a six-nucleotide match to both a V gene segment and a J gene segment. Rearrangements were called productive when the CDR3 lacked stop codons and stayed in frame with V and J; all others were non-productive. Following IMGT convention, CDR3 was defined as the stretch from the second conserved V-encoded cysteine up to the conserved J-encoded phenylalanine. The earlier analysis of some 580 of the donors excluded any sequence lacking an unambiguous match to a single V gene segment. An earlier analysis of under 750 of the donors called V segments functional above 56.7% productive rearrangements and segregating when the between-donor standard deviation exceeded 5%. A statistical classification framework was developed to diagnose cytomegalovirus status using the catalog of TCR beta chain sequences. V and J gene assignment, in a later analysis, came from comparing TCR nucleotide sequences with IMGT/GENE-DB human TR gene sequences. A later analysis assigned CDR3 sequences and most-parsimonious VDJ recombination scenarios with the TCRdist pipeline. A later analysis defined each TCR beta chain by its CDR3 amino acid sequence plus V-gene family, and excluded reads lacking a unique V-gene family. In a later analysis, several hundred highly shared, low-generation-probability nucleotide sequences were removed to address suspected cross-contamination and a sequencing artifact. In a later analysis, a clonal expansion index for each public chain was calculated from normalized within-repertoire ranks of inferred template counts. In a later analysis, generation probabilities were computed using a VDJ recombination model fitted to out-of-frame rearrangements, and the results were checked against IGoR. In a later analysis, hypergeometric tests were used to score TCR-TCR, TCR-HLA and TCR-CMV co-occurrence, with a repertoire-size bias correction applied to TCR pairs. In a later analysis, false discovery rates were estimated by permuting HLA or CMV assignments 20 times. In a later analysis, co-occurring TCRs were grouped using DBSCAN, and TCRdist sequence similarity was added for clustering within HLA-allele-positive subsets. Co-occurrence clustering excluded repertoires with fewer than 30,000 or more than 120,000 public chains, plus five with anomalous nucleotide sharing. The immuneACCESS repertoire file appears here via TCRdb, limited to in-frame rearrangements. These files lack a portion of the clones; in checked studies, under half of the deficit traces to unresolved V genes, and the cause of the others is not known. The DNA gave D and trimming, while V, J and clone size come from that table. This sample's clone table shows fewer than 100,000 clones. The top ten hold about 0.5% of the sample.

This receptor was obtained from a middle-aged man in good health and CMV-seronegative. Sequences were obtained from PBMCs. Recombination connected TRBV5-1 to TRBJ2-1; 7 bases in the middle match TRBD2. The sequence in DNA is TGCGCCAGCAGCTTGGACGGGAGGCGGAATGAGCAGTTCTTC. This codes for CASSLDGRRNEQFF.